These T cell receptor beta chains were read from a single sample in a study of a mutant IDH1 vaccine in newly diagnosed glioma. Some clones are missing from TCRdb's copy, which holds only in-frame ones; the method was immunoSEQ multiplex PCR. This table holds fewer than 45,000 clones, 65% to 90% found once. No antigen has been assigned to these receptors. Specimen: PBMCs, collected from a glioma patient whose treatment included an IDH1 peptide vaccine. The receptor set was obtained from a woman aged 40 to 49 with glioma. Some clones in this sample may be carry-over from other donors' samples. Both conserved end residues are part of each CDR3. A D gene is named only where the DNA matches it firmly. Clone sizes are given selectively: once, few, many, or a class where the clone is expanded.

J,D,V,size,CDR3,DNA
TRBJ2-7,TRBD2,TRBV15,few,CATSPESGSGPLEQYF,TGTGCCACCAGCCCGGAGAGCGGGAGTGGGCCTCTCGAGCAGTACTTC
TRBJ1-5,-,TRBV19,once,CASTAGESWQPQHF,TGTGCCAGTACCGCGGGAGAGAGTTGGCAGCCCCAGCATTTT
TRBJ1-5,TRBD1,TRBV29-1,-,CSVSTGGLHQPQHF,TGCAGCGTGAGTACAGGGGGCTTGCATCAGCCCCAGCATTTT
TRBJ1-1,-,TRBV7-9,few,CASSLEVTVATEAFF,TGTGCCAGCAGCTTAGAGGTAACGGTAGCCACTGAAGCTTTCTTT
TRBJ2-5,TRBD1,TRBV7-8,-,CASSETGGQETQYF,TGTGCCAGCAGCGAAACAGGGGGCCAAGAGACCCAGTACTTC
TRBJ1-5,-,TRBV27,-,CASRGGGQPQHF,TGTGCCAGCAGGGGGGGAGGTCAGCCCCAGCATTTT
TRBJ1-1,TRBD1,TRBV9,-,CASSEREGQGNTEAFF,TGTGCCAGCAGCGAGAGGGAGGGACAGGGTAACACTGAAGCTTTCTTT
TRBJ2-3,TRBD2,TRBV28,-,CASSFSWREGGADTQYF,TGTGCCAGCAGTTTTTCCTGGCGGGAGGGTGGAGCAGATACGCAGTATTTT
TRBJ1-2,-,TRBV7-2,-,CASSLGASYGYTF,TGTGCCAGCAGCTTAGGAGCGAGTTATGGCTACACCTTC
TRBJ1-4,TRBD1,TRBV2,-,CASRIGGQLFNEKLFF,TGTGCCAGCAGAATAGGGGGACAGCTCTTCAATGAAAAACTGTTTTTT
TRBJ1-5,-,TRBV7-9,-,CASSSTGLSNQPQHF,TGTGCCAGCAGCAGTACAGGGCTGAGCAATCAGCCCCAGCATTTT
TRBJ1-3,TRBD1,TRBV7-6,-,CASSSGTDRNTIYF,TGTGCCAGCAGCTCCGGGACAGACCGAAACACCATATATTTT
TRBJ2-3,TRBD1,TRBV2,-,CASSLPFRQGGDTQYF,TGTGCCAGCAGTCTCCCATTCCGACAGGGTGGGGATACGCAGTATTTT
TRBJ1-3,-,TRBV9,-,CASSVGDRWGAGNTIYF,TGTGCCAGCAGCGTAGGAGACAGATGGGGCGCCGGAAACACCATATATTTT
TRBJ2-1,-,TRBV7-9,-,CASSLAQWTVGGEQFF,TGTGCCAGCAGCTTGGCTCAATGGACGGTGGGTGGGGAGCAGTTCTTC
TRBJ1-6,-,TRBV5-6,-,CASSLDPGISSPLHF,TGTGCCAGCAGCTTGGATCCAGGGATTAGTTCACCCCTCCACTTT
TRBJ1-2,TRBD1,TRBV19,-,CASSMGQGRYGYTF,TGTGCCAGTAGTATGGGACAGGGGCGTTATGGCTACACCTTC
TRBJ2-5,-,TRBV6-1,-,CASILGVGETQYF,TGTGCCAGCATCCTGGGAGTTGGCGAGACCCAGTACTTC
TRBJ2-6,TRBD1,TRBV10-3,-,CAISPGTGSGANVLTF,TGTGCCATCAGTCCCGGGACAGGCTCTGGGGCCAACGTCCTGACTTTC
TRBJ2-7,-,TRBV18,-,CASSPSAGYEQYF,TGTGCCAGCTCACCATCCGCGGGGTACGAGCAGTACTTC
TRBJ2-7,TRBD1,TRBV5-6,few,CASSWTGPSYEQYF,TGTGCCAGCAGCTGGACAGGGCCCTCCTACGAGCAGTACTTC
TRBJ2-2,-,TRBV7-2,-,CASSFGGFRELFF,TGTGCCAGCAGTTTCGGTGGATTCCGGGAGCTGTTTTTT
TRBJ1-1,-,TRBV11-2,-,CASSLEAGGGATEAFF,TGTGCCAGCAGCTTAGAGGCCGGGGGAGGGGCCACTGAAGCTTTCTTT
TRBJ1-5,-,TRBV19,few,CASNLGVSQPQHF,TGTGCCAGTAATCTCGGAGTCAGTCAGCCCCAGCATTTT
TRBJ2-7,-,TRBV7-9,-,CASSHRQTYEQYF,TGTGCCAGCAGCCACCGACAAACCTACGAGCAGTACTTC
TRBJ2-3,TRBD2,TRBV11-2,-,CASSPTSGSITDTQYF,TGTGCCAGCAGTCCGACTAGCGGGAGTATCACAGATACGCAGTATTTT
TRBJ2-7,TRBD1,TRBV7-6,few,CASSSTGPEQYF,TGTGCCAGCAGCTCGACAGGGCCCGAGCAGTACTTC
TRBJ2-3,TRBD2,TRBV5-1,-,CASSPGTSLDTQYF,TGCGCCAGCAGCCCCGGGACTAGTCTGGATACGCAGTATTTT
TRBJ1-3,-,TRBV2,once,CASMGDSGNTIYF,TGTGCCAGCATGGGGGACTCTGGAAACACCATATATTTT
TRBJ2-7,-,TRBV19,once,CASTRIGISYEQYF,TGTGCCAGTACCAGAATCGGGATTTCCTACGAGCAGTACTTC
TRBJ2-5,TRBD2,TRBV19,-,CASRTRGLPQETQYF,TGTGCCAGTAGAACAAGGGGACTACCTCAAGAGACCCAGTACTTC
TRBJ2-5,-,TRBV9,-,CASSVGPQWAVTQYF,TGTGCCAGCAGCGTAGGGCCTCAATGGGCGGTGACCCAGTACTTC
TRBJ2-7,-,TRBV4-1,-,CASISPETGVYEQYF,TGCGCCAGCATCTCCCCCGAGACAGGAGTCTACGAGCAGTACTTC
TRBJ2-5,-,TRBV5-8,-,CASSFAVQETQYF,TGTGCCAGCAGCTTCGCTGTCCAAGAGACCCAGTACTTC
TRBJ1-1,-,TRBV27,-,CASSLAEATEAFF,TGTGCCAGCAGTTTGGCTGAGGCGACTGAAGCTTTCTTT